This record covers a single T cell receptor beta chain. Its antigen is unidentified. The assay was immunoSEQ multiplex PCR, and TCRdb's table has in-frame clones only and misses some. The sample has 150,000 to 200,000 clones, roughly nine tenths seen once. While the first cohort had over 650 subjects, the donors belonged to the separate validation cohort of about 130 subjects. The sample comes from a study of cytomegalovirus exposure and HLA in healthy donors. The CDR3 has 13 residues. Trimming shortened V by 2 bases and J by 0 bases, and 4 bases separated the two germline ends. The germline V gene has CDR1 MGHRA and CDR2 YSYEKL. Study-wide results and caveats: It was found in a later analysis that first-cohort TCR clusters tended to co-occur in the 120 validation repertoires. In vitro assays verified that a few CMV-associated chains recognized CMV antigens specifically. Researchers catalogued under 200 TCR beta chains as cytomegalovirus-associated.

The chain joins TRBV4-1 to TRBJ1-1; no clear D gene. Sequences were obtained from PBMCs. This TCR was recovered from a young man in good health and CMV-seropositive. This CDR3 is CASSQWLNTEAFF. The CDR3 DNA follows: TGCGCCAGCAGCCAATGGCTGAACACTGAAGCTTTCTTT.